These 32 T cell receptor beta chains were all obtained from the same sample, sequenced in a study of cytomegalovirus exposure and HLA in healthy donors. The study ran its PCR with 60 Vbeta and 13 Jbeta primers. Assay used: immunoSEQ multiplex PCR; TCRdb lists only in-frame clones, some missing. The sample contains under 95,000 clones, roughly 80% of which appear only once. The sequencing sample was made of PBMCs. Receptors were obtained from a middle-aged woman in good health and CMV-seropositive.

This chain uses TRBV10-3 with TRBJ2-1; the match to TRBD2 covers 7 bases. Germline V lookup: CDR1 ENHRY, CDR2 SYGVKD. V was pared by 4 bases and J by 0 bases, with 6 bases of the junction left unmatched. The length of the CDR3 is 16 residues. CDR3 nucleotide sequence: TGTGCCATCAGTGGGTCGGCGGGAGACTCCTACAATGAGCAGTTCTTC. It specifies CAISGSAGDSYNEQFF.

The chain couples TRBV27 to TRBJ2-7; D gene ambiguous. V lost 6 bases to trimming and J lost 1 base, with 10 bases between them. The CDR3 consists of 13 residues. Germline CDR1 reads MNHEY; CDR2 reads SMNVEV (reference sequence). The CDR3 is CASSPLQSYEQYF. The CDR3 DNA reads TGTGCCAGCAGCCCCCTGCAGTCCTACGAGCAGTACTTC.

The CDR3 region has the DNA TGTGCTAGCGGAAAACTTCCGCAAACTTCGGGGAACACTGAAGCTTTCTTT. Translated, it gives CASGKLPQTSGNTEAFF. The rearrangement joins TRBV7-7 to TRBJ1-1; D remains ambiguous. CDR3 length: 17 residues. Germline CDR1 SSHAT, CDR2 FNYEAQ (reference sequence).

The rearrangement uses TRBV25-1 and TRBJ1-2; maybe TRBD1 (5 bases). Germline V gene sequence: CDR1 MGHDK, CDR2 SYGVNS. The CDR3 loop spans 13 amino acids. V lost 5 bases and J 6 bases, leaving 13 bases between the germline ends. The CDR3 loop is CASSSLSTDGYTF. As DNA, the CDR3 is TGTGCCAGCAGTTCCCTCTCGACAGATGGCTACACCTTC.

The genes are TRBV30 and TRBJ2-1; 7 bases fit TRBD1. Losses at the gene ends were 5 bases for V and 4 bases for J; bases not matched to a gene: 11. CDR3 length: 15 amino acids. Germline assignment: CDR1 GTSNPN and CDR2 SVGIG (reference sequence). As DNA, the CDR3 is TGTGCCTGGGACTCCCCGGGACAGAGATACAATGAGCAGTTCTTC. This encodes CAWDSPGQRYNEQFF.

This clone was detected once. The gene calls are TRBV29-1 and TRBJ1-2, with D unresolved. CDR3 length equals 15 residues. Trimming pared 0 bases from V and 4 bases from J, leaving 15 bases between. From germline, CDR1 is SQVTM and CDR2 ANQGSEA. The CDR3 loop is CSVEENSAQIYGYTF. CDR3 DNA sequence: TGCAGCGTTGAAGAGAATTCCGCTCAGATCTATGGCTACACCTTC.

There are a few counts of this clone. The gene calls are TRBV27 and TRBJ1-4; 8 bases map to TRBD1. The CDR3 runs to 17 residues. The J segment lost 7 bases and the V segment lost 4 bases, leaving 14 bases of the junction unmatched. The germline gives CDR1 MNHEY, CDR2 SMNVEV (reference sequence). The CDR3 DNA reads as TGTGCCAGCAGTTCCACCCCGCGTGCCAGGGGGCTTGAAAAACTGTTTTTT. Its protein product is CASSSTPRARGLEKLFF.

This rearrangement joins TRBV11-3 to TRBJ2-1; TRBD2 aligns across 14 bases. This CDR3 has 15 residues. Trimming took 5 bases from V and 9 from J; bases not matched to a gene: 6. Germline V gene sequence: CDR1 SGHNT, CDR2 YENEEA. Written as DNA, the CDR3 is TGTGCCAGCAGCCCTAGACTAGCGGGAGGGGGTGAGCAGTTCTTC. It yields the protein CASSPRLAGGGEQFF.

V gene TRBV7-8 combines with J gene TRBJ1-5; D may be TRBD1 (6 bases). Trimming cost V 7 bases and J 8 bases, with 27 bases left between them. Germline CDR1 SGHVS, CDR2 FQNEAQ. The CDR3 has 17 amino acids. The CDR3 loop is CASTPLTGLGGREPQHF. The CDR3, as DNA: TGTGCCAGCACCCCCCTCACTGGTTTAGGGGGAAGGGAGCCCCAGCATTTT. The full variable domain, completed using reference TRBV7-8 and TRBJ1-5, is GAGVSQSPRYKVAKRGQDVALRCDPISGHVSLFWYQQALGQGPEFLTYFQNEAQLDKSGLPSDRFFAERPEGSVSTLKIQRTQQEDSAVYLCASTPLTGLGGREPQHFGDGTRLSIL.

The chain recombines TRBV6-6 with TRBJ2-1, with 13 bases that match TRBD2. The CDR3 spans 14 residues. Unmatched junction bases numbered 5, after V lost 7 bases and J lost 8 bases. CDR1 is MNHNY, CDR2 SVGAGI, per germline (reference sequence). CDR3 bases: TGTGCCAGCACCAGACTAGCGGGAGGCGATGAGCAGTTCTTC. This codes for CASTRLAGGDEQFF.

This clone was found a few times. V and J are TRBV30 and TRBJ1-2; D might be TRBD1 (5 bases). Germline V gene sequence: CDR1 GTSNPN, CDR2 SVGIG (reference sequence). Trimming shortened V by 0 bases and J by 6 bases, and 8 bases separated the two germline ends. There are 12 residues in the CDR3. The CDR3 reads CAWSVWGDGYTF. The CDR3 DNA reads TGTGCCTGGAGTGTGTGGGGGGATGGCTACACCTTC.

Here the CDR3 DNA reads TGTGCCAGCAGCCCCGGGACTAGCAGGACCTACGAGCAGTACTTC. It is translated as CASSPGTSRTYEQYF. The V call is TRBV9, the J call TRBJ2-7, with 9 bases aligning to TRBD2. There are 15 residues in the CDR3. Germline V gene sequence: CDR1 SGDLS, CDR2 YYNGEE. Trimming at V came to 4 bases and at J to 2 bases, leaving 7 bases not matched to a gene.

The CDR3 DNA reads as TGTGCCAGAGGATTAGCGGGGGGATACAATGAGCAGTTCTTC. It is translated as CARGLAGGYNEQFF. The J gene is TRBJ2-1, the V gene TRBV2; 10 bases fit TRBD2. Germline loops: CDR1 SNHLY, CDR2 FYNNEI. The CDR3 loop spans 14 amino acids. V was clipped by 9 bases and J by 4 bases; unmatched bases: 6.

DNA for the CDR3: TGTGCCACCAGCTTTTCGACAGGGCCCTCTGGGGCCAACGTCCTGACTTTC. Its translation is CATSFSTGPSGANVLTF. This chain joins TRBV15 and TRBJ2-6; 7 nucleotides align to TRBD1. CDR3 length: 17 residues. Trimming cost V 5 bases and J 0 bases; bases outside gene matches: 7. CDR1 and CDR2 from the germline V gene are LNHNV and YYDKDF (reference sequence). The entire variable domain, with the rest obtained from reference TRBV15 and TRBJ2-6, is as follows: DAMVIQNPRYQVTQFGKPVTLSCSQTLNHNVMYWYQQKSSQAPKLLFHYYDKDFNNEADTPDNFQSRRPNTSFCFLDIRSPGLGDTAMYLCATSFSTGPSGANVLTFGAGSRLTVL.

A single count supports this clone. This chain links TRBV19 with TRBJ1-2, with a possible D match to TRBD1 (5 bases). CDR3 length: 16 amino acids. Between the trimmed V and J ends, which lost 3 bases and 11 bases, there was a span of 25 bases. CDR1 LNHDA and CDR2 SQIVND come from the germline V gene (reference sequence). CDR3 sequence reads: CASSISRVAAGNRYTF. The CDR3 DNA sequence: TGTGCCAGTAGTATTTCACGAGTGGCGGCAGGGAATAGATACACCTTC. The complete variable domain, with remaining parts taken from reference TRBV19 and TRBJ1-2, reads DGGITQSPKYLFRKEGQNVTLSCEQNLNHDAMYWYRQDPGQGLRLIYYSQIVNDFQKGDIAEGYSVSREKKESFPLTVTSAQKNPTAFYLCASSISRVAAGNRYTFGSGTRLTVV.

The V gene is TRBV10-3, the J gene TRBJ1-5; 9 positions match TRBD1. Trimming at V came to 8 bases and at J to 7 bases, leaving 3 bases not matched to a gene. Germline loops: CDR1 ENHRY, CDR2 SYGVKD. This CDR3 is built from 12 residues. CDR3 DNA sequence: TGTGCCATCGGGACAGGGCTCCAGCCCCAGCATTTT. The encoded protein is CAIGTGLQPQHF.

V and J are TRBV15 and TRBJ1-2; D ambiguous. V was clipped by 1 base and J by 4 bases, with 10 bases between them. Per the germline V gene, CDR1 is LNHNV and CDR2 is YYDKDF (reference sequence). The CDR3 extends over 14 amino acids. The CDR3 loop reads CATSRAEEGYGYTF. As DNA, the CDR3 is TGTGCCACCAGCAGAGCTGAGGAGGGCTATGGCTACACCTTC.

The chain combines TRBV28 with TRBJ1-2; 8 bases are a match to TRBD1. This CDR3 comprises 13 residues. After removal of 7 bases from V and 5 bases from J, the junction contained 6 bases not matched to a gene. CDR1 is MDHEN and CDR2 is SYDVKM in the germline V gene. CDR3 sequence: CASNQGARYGYTF. The DNA of the CDR3 is TGTGCCAGCAATCAGGGGGCGCGTTATGGCTACACCTTC.

As DNA, the CDR3 is TGTGCCAGCAGCGAGGGGACTAGCGGGACTTACAATGAGCAGTTCTTC. Residues: CASSEGTSGTYNEQFF. V usage is TRBV5-6 and J usage is TRBJ2-1; 13 nucleotides agree with TRBD2. CDR1 SGHDT and CDR2 YYEEEE come from the germline V gene. The length of the CDR3 is 16 residues. J was trimmed by 4 bases and V by 4 bases; bases with no gene match: 5.

The chain uses TRBV9 and TRBJ1-3, with 9 bases fitting TRBD1. The CDR3 is made up of 16 amino acids. Germline-derived CDR1 and CDR2 are SGDLS and YYNGEE. Losses at the gene ends were 2 bases for V and 4 bases for J; bases not matched to a gene: 7. This CDR3 reads CASSVGTGGDGNTIYF. CDR3 coding DNA: TGTGCCAGCAGCGTGGGTACAGGGGGCGACGGAAACACCATATATTTT.

This rearrangement joins TRBV11-2 to TRBJ2-1; TRBD1 matches 7 bases. The CDR3 is 13 amino acids. V shed 6 bases and J 15 bases; nucleotides not matched to a gene: 14. The V gene's germline CDR1 is SGHAT and CDR2 FQNNGV. CDR3 DNA sequence: TGTGCCAGCAGTTATGGTGACAGGGAGATTCCGTTCTTC. Translated: CASSYGDREIPFF.

This rearrangement joins TRBV6-6 to TRBJ1-5; D unresolved. V lost 8 bases and J lost 2, with 7 bases in between. The CDR3 length is 12 residues. In germline, CDR1 is MNHNY, CDR2 SVGAGI (reference sequence). The CDR3 nucleotides are TGTGCCAGCTCGCCGGGCAATCAGCCCCAGCATTTT. Translated, it gives CASSPGNQPQHF.

This clone was detected once. V is TRBV5-1 and J is TRBJ1-3; D not resolved. CDR1 is SGHRS and CDR2 is YFSETQ in the germline V gene. The V end was cut by 4 bases, the J end by 0 bases, with 11 bases between. This CDR3 has 15 amino acids. CDR3 sequence: CASSLSGDSGNTIYF. The CDR3 DNA follows: TGCGCCAGCAGCCTGTCCGGGGACTCTGGAAACACCATATATTTT.

The chain uses TRBV30 and TRBJ1-1; D not resolved. V was cut by 1 base and J by 1 base, with 7 bases left in between. This CDR3 has 13 amino acids. Looked up from germline, CDR1 is GTSNPN and CDR2 is SVGIG (reference sequence). CDR3 region: CAWSGAWNTEAFF. The CDR3 DNA sequence: TGTGCCTGGAGTGGGGCTTGGAACACTGAAGCTTTCTTT.

The chain is built from TRBV28 and TRBJ1-2, with 9 bases aligning to TRBD1. Germline V gene data show CDR1 as MDHEN and CDR2 as SYDVKM. The trim removed 5 bases at V and 4 bases at J, leaving 23 bases unmatched. This CDR3 has 20 amino acids. CDR3 in amino acids: CASSPPINRDRVTRVYGYTF. CDR3 nucleotide sequence: TGTGCCAGCAGTCCACCAATCAACCGGGACAGGGTTACGAGAGTCTATGGCTACACCTTC.

The rearrangement joins TRBV5-4 to TRBJ2-3; tentative D call: TRBD1 (6 bases). The germline gives CDR1 SGHNT, CDR2 YYREEE (reference sequence). The V end lost 3 bases, the J end lost 6 bases, and 14 bases lay between the germline ends. This CDR3 comprises 14 residues. Here the CDR3 reads CASSSQKGDDTQYF. CDR3 bases: TGTGCCAGCAGCTCCCAAAAGGGGGATGATACGCAGTATTTT.

CDR3 nucleotide sequence: TGTGCCAGCAGCCGGGGCAGGGGTGAAAAACTGTTTTTT. Its translation: CASSRGRGEKLFF. This sequence joins TRBV14 and TRBJ1-4; maybe TRBD1 (6 bases). Trimming removed 4 bases from V and 7 bases from J, with 10 bases in between. CDR1 is SGHDN, CDR2 FVKESK, per germline. The CDR3 runs 13 residues. The full variable domain, with the rest looked up from reference TRBV14 and TRBJ1-4, is EAGVTQFPSHSVIEKGQTVTLRCDPISGHDNLYWYRRVMGKEIKFLLHFVKESKQDESGMPNNRFLAERTGGTYSTLKVQPAELEDSGVYFCASSRGRGEKLFFGSGTQLSVL.

In regard to this clone: The junction and the germline gene differ at one end; a read error may be behind it. The chain links TRBV5-1 to TRBJ2-4; D is unresolved. From germline, CDR1 is SGHRS and CDR2 YFSETQ. This CDR3 is 13 amino acids long. Written as DNA, the CDR3 is TGCGCCAGCAGCTTGGAGGTACCAGGTATTCGGTACTTC. Its protein is CASSLEVPGIRYF.

The rearrangement uses TRBV18 and TRBJ2-4; 10 bases map to TRBD1. Unmatched junction bases numbered 6, after V lost 3 bases and J lost 7 bases. Germline V gives CDR1 KGHSH, CDR2 LQKENI. CDR3 size: 15 residues. In nucleotides, the CDR3 is TGTGCCAGCTCACCTGGGACAGGGGCGGGGAACATTCAGTACTTC. Translated, it gives CASSPGTGAGNIQYF.

The chain links TRBV27 to TRBJ1-2; weak D call: TRBD1 (5 bases). Germline values: CDR1 MNHEY, CDR2 SMNVEV (reference sequence). The V end lost 4 bases, the J end lost 8 bases, and 17 bases lay between the germline ends. This CDR3 region has 14 residues. The CDR3 bases are TGTGCCAGCAGTTCACCGGGCCACGGGGGAGGCTACACCTTC. It encodes CASSSPGHGGGYTF.

This clone was counted once. V and J are TRBV27 and TRBJ1-1, with 9 bases fitting TRBD1. V lost 0 bases to trimming and J lost 5 bases; unmatched junction nucleotides: 13. The germline V gene has CDR1 MNHEY and CDR2 SMNVEV (reference sequence). The CDR3 runs to 18 residues. The CDR3 coding sequence is TGTGCCAGCAGTTTATCGGGGGGACAGGGAAAGGCGAGGACTGAAGCTTTCTTT. Protein: CASSLSGGQGKARTEAFF.

This rearrangement joins TRBV9 to TRBJ2-4; possibly TRBD1 for D (6 bases). Trimming removed 4 bases from V and 8 bases from J, with 16 bases in between. Germline loops: CDR1 SGDLS, CDR2 YYNGEE. The CDR3 has 14 residues. CDR3 in amino acids: CASSPEGVEDIQYF. In nucleotides, the CDR3 is TGTGCCAGCAGCCCTGAGGGGGTCGAGGACATTCAGTACTTC.